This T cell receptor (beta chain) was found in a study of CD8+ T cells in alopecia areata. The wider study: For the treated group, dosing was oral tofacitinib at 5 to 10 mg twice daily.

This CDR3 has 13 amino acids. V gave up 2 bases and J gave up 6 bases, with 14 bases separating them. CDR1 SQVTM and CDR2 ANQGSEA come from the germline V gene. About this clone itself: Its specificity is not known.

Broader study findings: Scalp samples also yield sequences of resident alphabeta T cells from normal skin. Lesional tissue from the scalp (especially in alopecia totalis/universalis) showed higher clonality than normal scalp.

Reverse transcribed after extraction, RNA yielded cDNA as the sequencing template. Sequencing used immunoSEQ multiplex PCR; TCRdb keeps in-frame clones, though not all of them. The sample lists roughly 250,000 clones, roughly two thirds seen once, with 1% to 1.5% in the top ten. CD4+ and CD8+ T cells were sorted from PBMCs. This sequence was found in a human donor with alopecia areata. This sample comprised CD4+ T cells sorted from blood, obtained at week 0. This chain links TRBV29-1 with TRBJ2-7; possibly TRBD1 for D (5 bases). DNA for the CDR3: TGCAGCGTTGAATTCTGGCAGGGCCCCGAGCAGTACTTC. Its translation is CSVEFWQGPEQYF.